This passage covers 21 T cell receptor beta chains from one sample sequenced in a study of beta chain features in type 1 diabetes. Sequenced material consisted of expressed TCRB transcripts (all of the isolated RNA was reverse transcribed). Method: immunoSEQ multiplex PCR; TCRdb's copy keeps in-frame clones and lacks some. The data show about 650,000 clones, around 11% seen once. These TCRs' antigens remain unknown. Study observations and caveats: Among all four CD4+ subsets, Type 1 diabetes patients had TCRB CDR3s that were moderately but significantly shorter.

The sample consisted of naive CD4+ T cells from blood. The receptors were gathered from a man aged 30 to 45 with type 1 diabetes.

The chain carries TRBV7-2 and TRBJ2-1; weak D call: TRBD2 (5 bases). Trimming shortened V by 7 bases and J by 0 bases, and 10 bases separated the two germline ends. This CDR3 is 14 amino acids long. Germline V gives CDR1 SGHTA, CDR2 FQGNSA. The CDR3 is CASTAEPSYNEQFF. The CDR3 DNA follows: TGTGCCAGCACAGCGGAACCCTCCTACAATGAGCAGTTCTTC.

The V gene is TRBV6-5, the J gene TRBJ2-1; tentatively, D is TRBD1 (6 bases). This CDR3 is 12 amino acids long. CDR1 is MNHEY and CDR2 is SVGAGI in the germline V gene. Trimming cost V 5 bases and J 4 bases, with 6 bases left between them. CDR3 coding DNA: TGTGCCAGCAGTGGACAGTACAATGAGCAGTTCTTC. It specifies CASSGQYNEQFF.

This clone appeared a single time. CDR3 sequence: CASSSLPGGASSYNEQFF. The CDR3, as DNA: TGTGCCAGCAGCAGCTTACCCGGAGGGGCTAGCTCCTACAATGAGCAGTTCTTC. The chain couples TRBV7-8 to TRBJ2-1, with D possibly TRBD2 on 6 matching bases. CDR3 size: 18 residues. V was clipped by 5 bases and J by 0 bases, with 20 bases between them. From germline, CDR1 is SGHVS and CDR2 FQNEAQ. The complete variable domain, with remaining parts taken from reference TRBV7-8 and TRBJ2-1, reads GAGVSQSPRYKVAKRGQDVALRCDPISGHVSLFWYQQALGQGPEFLTYFQNEAQLDKSGLPSDRFFAERPEGSVSTLKIQRTQQEDSAVYLCASSSLPGGASSYNEQFFGPGTRLTVL.

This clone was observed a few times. The CDR3 DNA is TGCGCCAGCAGTCAAACCAGTCCATCCTCCACCAGCGGCCCCGCCCTTAGATACAATGAGCAGTTCTTC. Amino acids: CASSQTSPSSTSGPALRYNEQFF. The chain has TRBV23-1 and TRBJ2-1; D is possibly TRBD2 (5 bases). TRBV23-1 falls under the ORF class, with uncertain function. The CDR3 spans 23 residues. V was trimmed by 2 bases and J by 4 bases, leaving 36 bases between them.

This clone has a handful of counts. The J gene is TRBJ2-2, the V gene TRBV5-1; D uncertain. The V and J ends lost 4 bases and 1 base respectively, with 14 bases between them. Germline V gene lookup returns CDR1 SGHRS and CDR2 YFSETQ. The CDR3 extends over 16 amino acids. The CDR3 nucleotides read TGCGCCAGCAGCCAAGAGCCCACGGGGAACACCGGGGAGCTGTTTTTT. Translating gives CASSQEPTGNTGELFF.

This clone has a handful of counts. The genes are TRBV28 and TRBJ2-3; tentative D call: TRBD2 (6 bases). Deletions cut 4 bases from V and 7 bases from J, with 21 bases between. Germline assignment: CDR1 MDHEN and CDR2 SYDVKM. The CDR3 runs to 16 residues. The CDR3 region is CASSSPGGSGPNTQYF. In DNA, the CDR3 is TGTGCCAGCAGTTCCCCCGGAGGGAGCGGGCCTAATACGCAGTATTTT.

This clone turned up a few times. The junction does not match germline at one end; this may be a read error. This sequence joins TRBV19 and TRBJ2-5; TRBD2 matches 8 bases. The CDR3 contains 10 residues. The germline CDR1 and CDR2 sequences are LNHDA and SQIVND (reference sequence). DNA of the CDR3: TGTGCCAGTGGGTCAGCGGGGGATAACTTC. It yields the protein CASGSAGDNF. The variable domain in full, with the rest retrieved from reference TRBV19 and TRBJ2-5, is DGGITQSPKYLFRKEGQNVTLSCEQNLNHDAMYWYRQDPGQGLRLIYYSQIVNDFQKGDIAEGYSVSREKKESFPLTVTSAQKNPTAFYLCASGSAGDNFGPGTRLLVL.

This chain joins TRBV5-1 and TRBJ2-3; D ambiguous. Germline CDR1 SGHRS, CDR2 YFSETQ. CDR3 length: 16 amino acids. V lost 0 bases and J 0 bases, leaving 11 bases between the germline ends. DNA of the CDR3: TGCGCCAGCAGCTTGGCCACGTCGGTGAGCACAGATACGCAGTATTTT. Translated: CASSLATSVSTDTQYF.

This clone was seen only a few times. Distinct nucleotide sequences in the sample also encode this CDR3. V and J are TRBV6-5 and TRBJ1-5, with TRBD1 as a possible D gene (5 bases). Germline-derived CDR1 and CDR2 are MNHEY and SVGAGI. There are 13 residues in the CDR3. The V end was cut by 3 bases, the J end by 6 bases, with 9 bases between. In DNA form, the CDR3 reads TGTGCCAGCAGTTATCTCGGGGGTCAGCCCCAGCATTTT. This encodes CASSYLGGQPQHF.

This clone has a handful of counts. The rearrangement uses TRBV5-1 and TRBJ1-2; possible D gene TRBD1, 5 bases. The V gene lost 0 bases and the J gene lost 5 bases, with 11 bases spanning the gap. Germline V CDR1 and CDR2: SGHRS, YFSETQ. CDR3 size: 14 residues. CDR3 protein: CASSLAGQEYGYTF. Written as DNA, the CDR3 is TGCGCCAGCAGCTTGGCAGGACAAGAATATGGCTACACCTTC.

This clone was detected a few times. CDR3 sequence reads: CASSLGGTGMNTEAFF. The DNA for the CDR3 is TGTGCCAGCAGCTTAGGGGGGACAGGCATGAACACTGAAGCTTTCTTT. The chain recombines TRBV7-2 with TRBJ1-1, with 8 positions matching TRBD1. The CDR3 has 16 amino acids. CDR1 is SGHTA, CDR2 FQGNSA, per germline. V was clipped by 1 base and J by 0 bases; unmatched bases: 4.

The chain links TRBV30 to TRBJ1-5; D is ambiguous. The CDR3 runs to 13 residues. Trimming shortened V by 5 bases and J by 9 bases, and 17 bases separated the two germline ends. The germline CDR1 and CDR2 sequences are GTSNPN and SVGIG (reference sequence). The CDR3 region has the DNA TGTGCCTGGGGACGAATGGGGTCAAGGCCCCAGCATTTT. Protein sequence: CAWGRMGSRPQHF.

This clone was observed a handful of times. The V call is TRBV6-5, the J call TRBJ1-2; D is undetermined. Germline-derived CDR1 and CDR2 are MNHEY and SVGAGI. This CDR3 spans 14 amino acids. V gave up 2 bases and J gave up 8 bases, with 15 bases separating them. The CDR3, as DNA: TGTGCCAGCAGTTACCTTGGCAGTGCCCACGGCTACACCTTC. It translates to CASSYLGSAHGYTF.

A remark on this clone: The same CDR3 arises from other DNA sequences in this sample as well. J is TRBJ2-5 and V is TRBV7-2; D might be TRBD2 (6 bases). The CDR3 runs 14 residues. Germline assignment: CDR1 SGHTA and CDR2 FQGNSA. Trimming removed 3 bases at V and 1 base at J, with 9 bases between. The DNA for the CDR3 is TGTGCCAGCAGCTTGGACGGGGGCCAAGAGACCCAGTACTTC. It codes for CASSLDGGQETQYF.

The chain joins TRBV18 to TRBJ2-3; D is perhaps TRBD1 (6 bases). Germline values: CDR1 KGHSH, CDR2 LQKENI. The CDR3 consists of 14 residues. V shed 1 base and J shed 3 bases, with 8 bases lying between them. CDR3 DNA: TGTGCCAGCTCACCACAAGGGGGAACAGATACGCAGTATTTT. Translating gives CASSPQGGTDTQYF.

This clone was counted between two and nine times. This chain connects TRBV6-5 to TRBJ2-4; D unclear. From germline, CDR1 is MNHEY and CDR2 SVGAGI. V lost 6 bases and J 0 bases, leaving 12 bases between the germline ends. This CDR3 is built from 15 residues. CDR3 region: CASRNEGLAKNIQYF. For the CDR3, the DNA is TGTGCCAGCAGGAACGAAGGGTTAGCCAAAAACATTCAGTACTTC.

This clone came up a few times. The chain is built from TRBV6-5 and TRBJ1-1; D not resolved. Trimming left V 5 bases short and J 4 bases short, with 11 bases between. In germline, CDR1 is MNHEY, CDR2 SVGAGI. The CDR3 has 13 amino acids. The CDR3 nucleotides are TGTGCCAGCAGTAAGGGAGGGCCCACTGAAGCTTTCTTT. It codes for CASSKGGPTEAFF.

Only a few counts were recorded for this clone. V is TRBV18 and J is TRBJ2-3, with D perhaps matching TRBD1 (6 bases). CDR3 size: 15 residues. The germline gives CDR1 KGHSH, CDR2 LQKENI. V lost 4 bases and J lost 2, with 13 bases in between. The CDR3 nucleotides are TGTGCCAGCTCACTGGGGGACACTTACACAGATACGCAGTATTTT. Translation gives CASSLGDTYTDTQYF.

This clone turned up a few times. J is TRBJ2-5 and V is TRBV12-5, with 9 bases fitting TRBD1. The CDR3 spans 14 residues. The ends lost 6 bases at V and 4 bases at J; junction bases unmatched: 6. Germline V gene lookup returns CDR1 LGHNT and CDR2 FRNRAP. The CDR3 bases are TGTGCTAGTGGCCCGGGACAGGGAACAGAGACCCAGTACTTC. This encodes CASGPGQGTETQYF.

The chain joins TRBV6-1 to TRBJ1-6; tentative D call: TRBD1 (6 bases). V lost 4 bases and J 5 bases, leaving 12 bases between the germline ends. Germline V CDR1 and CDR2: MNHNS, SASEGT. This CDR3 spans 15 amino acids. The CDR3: CASSVTGADNSPLHF. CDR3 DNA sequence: TGTGCCAGCAGTGTTACGGGGGCCGATAATTCACCCCTCCACTTT.

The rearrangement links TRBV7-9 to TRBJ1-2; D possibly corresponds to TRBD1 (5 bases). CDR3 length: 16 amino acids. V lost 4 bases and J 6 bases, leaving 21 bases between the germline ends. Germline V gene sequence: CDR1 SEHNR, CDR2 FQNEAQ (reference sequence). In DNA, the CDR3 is TGTGCCAGCAGCTCCGTCCCAGAGGGGCGGAGGAATGGCTACACCTTC. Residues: CASSSVPEGRRNGYTF.